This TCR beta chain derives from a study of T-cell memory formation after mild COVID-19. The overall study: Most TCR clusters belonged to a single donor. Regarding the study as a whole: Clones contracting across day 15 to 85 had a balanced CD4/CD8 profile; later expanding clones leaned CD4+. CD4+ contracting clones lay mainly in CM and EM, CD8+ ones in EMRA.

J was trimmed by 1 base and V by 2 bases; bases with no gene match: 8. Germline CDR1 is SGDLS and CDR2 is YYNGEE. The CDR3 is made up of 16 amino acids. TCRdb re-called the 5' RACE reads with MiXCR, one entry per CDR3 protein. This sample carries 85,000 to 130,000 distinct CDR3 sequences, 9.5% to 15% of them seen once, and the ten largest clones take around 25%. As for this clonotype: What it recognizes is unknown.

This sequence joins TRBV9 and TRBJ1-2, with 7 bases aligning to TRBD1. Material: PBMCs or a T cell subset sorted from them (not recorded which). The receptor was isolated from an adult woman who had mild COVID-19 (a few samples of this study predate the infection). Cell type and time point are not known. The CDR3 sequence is CASSVPRTGINYGYTF. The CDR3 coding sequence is TGTGCCAGCAGCGTGCCCCGGACAGGAATTAACTATGGCTACACCTTC.